This T cell receptor beta chain emerged from a study of OX40 agonist ivuxolimab in advanced cancers. Background on the study: Six ivuxolimab dose levels, 0.01 to 10 mg/kg, were given intravenously every 2 weeks.

The data were produced by immunoSEQ multiplex PCR, yet TCRdb's version contains in-frame clones alone and is incomplete. The sample holds around 40,000 clones, roughly 90% seen once. Trimming took 1 base from V and 1 from J, leaving 10 bases between them. There are 15 residues in the CDR3. The germline CDR1 and CDR2 sequences are MNHEY and SVGAGI. This chain connects TRBV6-5 to TRBJ2-5; a weak D match, TRBD2 (6 bases). This specimen was CD4+ or CD8+ T cells sorted from blood, taken in a trial of the OX40 agonist ivuxolimab. This sequence was found in an adult with an advanced solid tumor such as melanoma, head and neck, liver or kidney cancer. The CDR3 coding sequence is TGTGCCAGCAGTTACTGGGGGGTAATCCAAGAGACCCAGTACTTC. This codes for CASSYWGVIQETQYF.